This T cell receptor beta chain came from a study of spatial heterogeneity in lung cancer. Study-wide background: Raw reads contained each unique TCR and UMI combination more than ten times on average. Whole-study findings and limits: Counts that tracked tumor mutation counts were those of expanded intratumoral alpha and beta TCRs. Estimated coverage of tumor T cells was approximately 7% for alpha and 13% for beta chains.

A unique molecular identifier was carried by every single TCR cDNA molecule. TCRdb processed the 5' RACE reads anew with MiXCR; each CDR3 protein has one entry. The profile covers approximately 9,000 distinct CDR3 sequences, with more than 4% appearing a single time and around 10% taken by the ten largest. This clonotype was observed many times. Its antigen is unknown. Time point defined: sample taken at primary tumor resection. The donor group consisted of roughly 76 patients who had untreated, early-stage non-small cell lung cancer. This CDR3 region has 11 residues. The V and J ends lost 0 bases and 4 bases respectively, with 3 bases between them. Germline V CDR1 and CDR2: DFQATT, SNEGSKA (reference sequence).

This receptor was identified in a female donor with early-stage non-small cell lung cancer. This specimen consisted of lung tumor tissue, obtained at surgery. This rearrangement joins TRBV20-1 to TRBJ2-5, with unresolved D. The DNA of the CDR3 is TGCAGTGCTAGAGATCTAGAGACCCAGTACTTC. Its translation is CSARDLETQYF.